Following are 27 T cell receptor beta chains from one sample sequenced in a study of glioma-infiltrating T cells after dendritic cell vaccination. Profiling relied on immunoSEQ multiplex PCR, and the TCRdb table lists in-frame clones only, not all of them. The repertoire holds approximately 110,000 clones, with nearly 90% as singletons. Time point given: after dendritic cell vaccination, including at tumor progression/relapse. Sequences were derived from blood, sampled after dendritic cell vaccination. The source of these receptors is a human donor with glioblastoma.

The rearrangement links TRBV5-4 to TRBJ1-2; TRBD1 might be the D (6 bases). This CDR3 is built from 17 residues. From germline, CDR1 is SGHNT and CDR2 YYREEE (reference sequence). Trimming removed 5 bases from V and 4 bases from J, with 24 bases in between. CDR3 region: CASSPTPDSASIYGYTF. The CDR3, as DNA: TGTGCCAGCAGTCCCACACCGGACAGCGCGAGTATCTATGGCTACACCTTC.

As DNA, the CDR3 is TGTGCCTGGATTGCGGGGGGCGCAGATACGCAGTATTTT. Its protein is CAWIAGGADTQYF. The chain couples TRBV30 to TRBJ2-3, with 8 bases that match TRBD2. Per germline, CDR1 GTSNPN and CDR2 SVGIG (reference sequence). V lost 4 bases to trimming and J lost 4 bases; unmatched junction nucleotides: 4. CDR3 length: 13 residues.

V usage is TRBV28 and J usage is TRBJ2-5; no clear D gene. Germline values: CDR1 MDHEN, CDR2 SYDVKM. The CDR3 covers 15 residues. Trimming removed 4 bases from V and 2 bases from J, with 14 bases in between. CDR3 nucleotides: TGTGCCAGCAGTTCACTACGAGGCGGTCAAGAGACCCAGTACTTC. This encodes CASSSLRGGQETQYF.

The chain combines TRBV6-5 with TRBJ1-2; D call uncertain. Looked up from germline, CDR1 is MNHEY and CDR2 is SVGAGI. This CDR3 has 15 residues. The V end was cut by 0 bases, the J end by 2 bases, with 10 bases between. CDR3 DNA sequence: TGTGCCAGCAGTTACTCGGGCGCGTTCAACTATGGCTACACCTTC. Residues: CASSYSGAFNYGYTF.

V is TRBV11-2 and J is TRBJ2-2; D call uncertain. Trimming took off 0 bases at V and 5 bases at J, with 7 bases between the two ends. The CDR3 has 14 amino acids. Germline V CDR1 and CDR2: SGHAT, FQNNGV. The CDR3 reads CASSLEAATGELFF. In DNA form, the CDR3 reads TGTGCCAGCAGCTTAGAGGCAGCGACCGGGGAGCTGTTTTTT.

CDR3 nucleotide sequence: TGTGCCATCAGTGAGCGGGGGTCGAACTATGGCTACACCTTC. Its protein is CAISERGSNYGYTF. The chain joins TRBV10-3 to TRBJ1-2; possibly TRBD1 for D (5 bases). Germline assignment: CDR1 ENHRY and CDR2 SYGVKD. The ends were cut back, 2 bases at V and 2 bases at J, with 9 bases in the middle. This CDR3 has 14 amino acids.

The V gene is TRBV5-6, the J gene TRBJ2-5; a weak D match, TRBD1 (5 bases). Germline V gene data show CDR1 as SGHDT and CDR2 as YYEEEE. Trimming took off 0 bases at V and 1 base at J, with 10 bases between the two ends. The CDR3 sequence is 15 residues long. CDR3 amino acids: CASSLALTGQETQYF. The CDR3 DNA sequence: TGTGCCAGCAGCTTGGCCCTAACAGGCCAAGAGACCCAGTACTTC.

The chain recombines TRBV6-1 with TRBJ1-6; D uncertain. Per the germline V gene, CDR1 is MNHNS and CDR2 is SASEGT. This CDR3 region has 12 residues. Trimming took 4 bases from V and 14 from J, leaving 12 bases between them. This chain's CDR3 is CASSAAGLSLHF. CDR3 in DNA: TGTGCCAGCAGTGCGGCAGGCCTCTCCCTCCACTTT.

The genes are TRBV5-1 and TRBJ2-3; D remains unclear. CDR1 and CDR2 (germline): SGHRS, YFSETQ. The CDR3 runs to 12 residues. The V end lost 3 bases, the J end lost 5 bases, and 7 bases lay between the germline ends. DNA for the CDR3: TGCGCCAGCAGCTCGATTAGAGATACGCAGTATTTT. This codes for CASSSIRDTQYF. The full variable domain, rest sourced from reference TRBV5-1 and TRBJ2-3, is KAGVTQTPRYLIKTRGQQVTLSCSPISGHRSVSWYQQTPGQGLQFLFEYFSETQRNKGNFPGRFSGRQFSNSRSEMNVSTLELGDSALYLCASSSIRDTQYFGPGTRLTVL.

This clone was picked up one time. This chain uses TRBV5-1 with TRBJ2-5; 15 bases fit TRBD2. This CDR3 has 16 amino acids. Germline values: CDR1 SGHRS, CDR2 YFSETQ. The J segment lost 5 bases and the V segment lost 3 bases, leaving 5 bases of the junction unmatched. Here the CDR3 reads CASSSQGLAGGETQYF. DNA of the CDR3: TGCGCCAGCAGCTCCCAAGGACTAGCGGGAGGGGAGACCCAGTACTTC.

The rearrangement links TRBV5-5 to TRBJ1-3; 8 bases are shared with TRBD1. J lost 0 bases, V lost 4 bases, and 6 bases had no gene match. In germline, CDR1 is SGHKS, CDR2 YYEKEE (reference sequence). The CDR3 totals 16 residues. CDR3 sequence: CASSPWTGTSGNTIYF. In DNA form, the CDR3 reads TGTGCCAGCAGCCCGTGGACAGGGACCTCTGGAAACACCATATATTTT.

This clone was detected only a few times. The gene calls are TRBV9 and TRBJ2-5; maybe TRBD2 (6 bases). V lost 2 bases, J lost 2 bases, and 31 bases lay in between. Germline V gene data show CDR1 as SGDLS and CDR2 as YYNGEE. The CDR3 spans 21 residues. CDR3 in amino acids: CASSVRGSGSPPQEGQETQYF. In nucleotides, the CDR3 is TGTGCCAGCAGCGTTCGCGGGTCGGGCTCTCCGCCCCAGGAGGGACAAGAGACCCAGTACTTC.

The chain links TRBV6-1 to TRBJ2-5; 11 bases align to TRBD2. CDR3 length: 18 residues. With 3 bases clipped from V and 5 bases from J, the junction kept 14 bases outside the gene matches. CDR1 is MNHNS and CDR2 is SASEGT in the germline V gene. The chain's CDR3 is CASSDVFLAGGPRETQYF. CDR3 nucleotides: TGTGCCAGCAGTGACGTCTTTTTAGCGGGAGGGCCACGGGAGACCCAGTACTTC.

In its sample, this clone was seen a few times. The chain recombines TRBV19 with TRBJ2-5, with TRBD2 identical over 13 bases. Per the germline V gene, CDR1 is LNHDA and CDR2 is SQIVND (reference sequence). V dropped 2 bases and J dropped 2; count of bases not matched to a gene: 8. The CDR3 covers 18 residues. CDR3 in amino acids: CASSIMGVGLAGQETQYF. CDR3 sequence (DNA): TGTGCCAGTAGTATAATGGGCGTGGGACTAGCGGGACAAGAGACCCAGTACTTC.

DNA for the CDR3: TGTGCCAGCAGGGGACTAGCCGGCTCCTACAATGAGCAGTTCTTC. Encoded protein: CASRGLAGSYNEQFF. This sequence joins TRBV6-1 and TRBJ2-1, with 9 bases that match TRBD2. The CDR3 runs 15 residues. Germline V CDR1 and CDR2: MNHNS, SASEGT. Germline trimming cut 6 bases from V and 0 bases from J; bases unmatched to any gene: 3.

The rearrangement links TRBV5-5 to TRBJ2-5, with TRBD2 identical over 7 bases. CDR1 and CDR2 (germline): SGHKS, YYEKEE (reference sequence). Trimming removed 0 bases from V and 3 bases from J; junction bases left unmatched: 2. The CDR3 length is 14 residues. CDR3 DNA sequence: TGTGCCAGCAGCTTGGCAACTAGCGAAGAGACCCAGTACTTC. Protein sequence: CASSLATSEETQYF.

The CDR3 is CASSPPGQGGQPQHF. CDR3 DNA: TGTGCCAGCTCACCTCCAGGACAGGGAGGCCAGCCCCAGCATTTT. This rearrangement joins TRBV18 to TRBJ1-5; TRBD1 matches 8 bases. This CDR3 comprises 15 residues. Germline CDR1 KGHSH, CDR2 LQKENI. Losses at the gene ends were 3 bases for V and 7 bases for J; bases not matched to a gene: 8.

This clone was observed a few times. Additional DNA sequences in this sample encode the identical CDR3. The chain employs TRBV27 and TRBJ1-5, with D perhaps matching TRBD1 (5 bases). Trimming removed 8 bases from V and 4 bases from J, with 9 bases in between. CDR3 size: 12 residues. Germline lookup yields CDR1 MNHEY and CDR2 SMNVEV (reference sequence). CDR3 residues: CASSRGNQPQHF. The CDR3 DNA reads as TGTGCCAGCTCACGGGGGAATCAGCCCCAGCATTTT.

This chain joins TRBV7-9 and TRBJ1-2, with D hard to call. The CDR3 runs to 15 residues. The germline V gene encodes CDR1 SEHNR and CDR2 FQNEAQ (reference sequence). Deletions cut 5 bases from V and 0 bases from J, with 13 bases between. CDR3 protein: CASSALDTSNYGYTF. As DNA, the CDR3 is TGTGCCAGCAGCGCGTTAGACACCTCTAACTATGGCTACACCTTC.

This sequence joins TRBV9 and TRBJ1-1; D gene ambiguous. CDR3 length: 13 residues. The ends were cut back, 2 bases at V and 5 bases at J, with 10 bases in the middle. CDR1 and CDR2 (germline): SGDLS, YYNGEE. The CDR3: CASSVGRTTEAFF. DNA of the CDR3: TGTGCCAGCAGCGTGGGGAGGACGACTGAAGCTTTCTTT.

This chain's CDR3 is CASSVDQGMNTEAFF. The CDR3 DNA follows: TGTGCCAGCAGCGTAGATCAGGGGATGAACACTGAAGCTTTCTTT. The rearrangement joins TRBV9 to TRBJ1-1; maybe TRBD1 (6 bases). CDR3 size: 15 residues. The V gene's germline CDR1 is SGDLS and CDR2 YYNGEE. Trimming left V 0 bases short and J 0 bases short, with 9 bases between.

The chain employs TRBV11-2 and TRBJ2-6, with a possible D match to TRBD2 (6 bases). V was cut by 4 bases and J by 0 bases, with 19 bases left in between. From germline, CDR1 is SGHAT and CDR2 FQNNGV. This CDR3 is built from 19 residues. The CDR3 DNA follows: TGTGCCAGCAGCTCTTTACCGGGAGCTCCGAACTCTGGGGCCAACGTCCTGACTTTC. It translates to CASSSLPGAPNSGANVLTF.

The rearrangement joins TRBV5-1 to TRBJ2-3, with TRBD2 as a possible D gene (5 bases). CDR1 is SGHRS, CDR2 YFSETQ, per germline. The CDR3 runs 14 residues. The V gene lost 4 bases and the J gene lost 6 bases, with 15 bases spanning the gap. The CDR3 DNA sequence: TGCGCCAGCAGCATAACGGGATTAACGGATACGCAGTATTTT. Encoded protein: CASSITGLTDTQYF.

In regard to this clone: Different DNA sequences within this sample yield the same CDR3. This chain connects TRBV5-1 to TRBJ1-2; D is perhaps TRBD1 (5 bases). The ends were cut back, 0 bases at V and 1 base at J, with 13 bases in the middle. This CDR3 spans 16 amino acids. The germline V gene has CDR1 SGHRS and CDR2 YFSETQ. The CDR3 sequence is CASSLEPGWGNYGYTF. Here the CDR3 DNA reads TGCGCCAGCAGCTTGGAGCCAGGGTGGGGTAACTATGGCTACACCTTC.

The rearrangement joins TRBV29-1 to TRBJ2-7; TRBD2 might be the D (6 bases). Germline V gene data show CDR1 as SQVTM and CDR2 as ANQGSEA. The CDR3 runs to 16 residues. V was pared by 5 bases and J by 0 bases, with 20 bases between. The CDR3 nucleotides are TGCAGCGTTCGGGATATAGGAGGGCTATCCTCCTACGAGCAGTACTTC. This encodes CSVRDIGGLSSYEQYF.

The chain has TRBV7-9 and TRBJ2-2, with D perhaps matching TRBD2 (6 bases). Trimming removed 1 base at V and 6 bases at J, with 9 bases between. CDR3 length: 14 residues. CDR1 is SEHNR and CDR2 is FQNEAQ in the germline V gene (reference sequence). CDR3 in amino acids: CASSLVGGAGELFF. The CDR3 region has the DNA TGTGCCAGCAGCTTAGTGGGAGGCGCCGGGGAGCTGTTTTTT. Full variable domain (remainder filled in from reference TRBV7-9 and TRBJ2-2): DTGVSQNPRHKITKRGQNVTFRCDPISEHNRLYWYRQTLGQGPEFLTYFQNEAQLEKSRLLSDRFSAERPKGSFSTLEIQRTEQGDSAMYLCASSLVGGAGELFFGEGSRLTVL.

The chain couples TRBV19 to TRBJ2-2, with 7 positions matching TRBD2. CDR1 and CDR2 (germline): LNHDA, SQIVND (reference sequence). V shed 3 bases and J 3 bases; nucleotides not matched to a gene: 4. The CDR3 is 15 residues long. The CDR3 sequence is CASSISGFHTGELFF. CDR3 sequence (DNA): TGTGCCAGTAGTATTAGCGGGTTTCACACCGGGGAGCTGTTTTTT.